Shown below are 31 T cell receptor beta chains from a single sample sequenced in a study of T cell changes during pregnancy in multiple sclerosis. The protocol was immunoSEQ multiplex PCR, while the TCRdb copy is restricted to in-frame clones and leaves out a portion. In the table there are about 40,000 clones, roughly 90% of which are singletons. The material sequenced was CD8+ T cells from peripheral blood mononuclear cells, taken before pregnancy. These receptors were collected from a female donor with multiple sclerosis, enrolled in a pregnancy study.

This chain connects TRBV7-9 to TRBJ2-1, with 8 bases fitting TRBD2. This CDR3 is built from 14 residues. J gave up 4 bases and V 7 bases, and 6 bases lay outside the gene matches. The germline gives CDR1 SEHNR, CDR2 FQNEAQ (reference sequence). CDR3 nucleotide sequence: TGTGCCAGCACGTCCGGGACTAGTTACAATGAGCAGTTCTTC. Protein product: CASTSGTSYNEQFF.

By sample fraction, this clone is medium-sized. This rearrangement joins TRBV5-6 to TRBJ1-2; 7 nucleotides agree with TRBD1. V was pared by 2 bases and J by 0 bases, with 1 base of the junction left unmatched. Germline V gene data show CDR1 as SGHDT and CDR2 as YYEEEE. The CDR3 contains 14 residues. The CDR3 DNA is TGTGCCAGCAGCTTCGGGACAGCTAACTATGGCTACACCTTC. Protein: CASSFGTANYGYTF.

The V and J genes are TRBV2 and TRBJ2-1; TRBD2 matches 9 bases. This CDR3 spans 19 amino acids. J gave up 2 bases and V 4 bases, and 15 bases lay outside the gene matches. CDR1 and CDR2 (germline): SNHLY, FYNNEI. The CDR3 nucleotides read TGTGCCAGCAGTGGACAGGGCCCAACTCTAGCGGGAACCTACAATGAGCAGTTCTTC. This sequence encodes CASSGQGPTLAGTYNEQFF.

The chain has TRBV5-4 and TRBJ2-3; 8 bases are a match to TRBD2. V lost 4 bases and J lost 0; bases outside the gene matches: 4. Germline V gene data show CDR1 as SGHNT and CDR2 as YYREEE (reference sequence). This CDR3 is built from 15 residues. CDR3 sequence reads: CASSLSGISTDTQYF. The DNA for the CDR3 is TGTGCCAGCAGCCTTAGCGGGATAAGCACAGATACGCAGTATTTT.

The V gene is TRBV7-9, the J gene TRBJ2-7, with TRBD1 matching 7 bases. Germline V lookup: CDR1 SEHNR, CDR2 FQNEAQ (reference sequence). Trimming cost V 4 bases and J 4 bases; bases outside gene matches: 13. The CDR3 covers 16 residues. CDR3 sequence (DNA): TGTGCCAGCAGCTCGACCCGACAGGGTCTGAGGTACGAGCAGTACTTC. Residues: CASSSTRQGLRYEQYF.

The CDR3 DNA sequence: TGTGCCAGCAGCGTAAACCCACTTCGACAGGGTGCATACGAGCAGTACTTC. Translated: CASSVNPLRQGAYEQYF. The chain combines TRBV9 with TRBJ2-7, with 7 bases fitting TRBD1. CDR1 and CDR2 from the germline V gene are SGDLS and YYNGEE. The CDR3 has 17 residues. V lost 1 base and J lost 4; bases outside the gene matches: 14.

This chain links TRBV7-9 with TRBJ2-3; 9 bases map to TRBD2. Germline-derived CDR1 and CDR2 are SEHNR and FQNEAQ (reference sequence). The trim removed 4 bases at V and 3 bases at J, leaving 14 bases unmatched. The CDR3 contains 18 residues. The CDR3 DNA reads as TGTGCCAGCAGCTCCAACCCCCATAGCGGGAGCAAGACAGATACGCAGTATTTT. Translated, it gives CASSSNPHSGSKTDTQYF.

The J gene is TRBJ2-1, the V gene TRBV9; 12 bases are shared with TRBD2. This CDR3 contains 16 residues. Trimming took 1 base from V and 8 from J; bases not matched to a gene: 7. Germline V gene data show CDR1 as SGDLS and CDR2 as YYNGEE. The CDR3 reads CASSVPLAGGDDEQFF. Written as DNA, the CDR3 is TGTGCCAGCAGCGTACCCCTAGCGGGAGGGGACGATGAGCAGTTCTTC.

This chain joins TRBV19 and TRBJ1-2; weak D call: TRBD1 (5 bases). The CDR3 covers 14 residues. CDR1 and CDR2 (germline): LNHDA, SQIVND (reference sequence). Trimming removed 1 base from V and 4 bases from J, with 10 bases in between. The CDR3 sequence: CASSIVAGFYGYTF. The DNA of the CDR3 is TGTGCCAGTAGTATAGTCGCAGGGTTCTATGGCTACACCTTC. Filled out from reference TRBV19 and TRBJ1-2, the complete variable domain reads DGGITQSPKYLFRKEGQNVTLSCEQNLNHDAMYWYRQDPGQGLRLIYYSQIVNDFQKGDIAEGYSVSREKKESFPLTVTSAQKNPTAFYLCASSIVAGFYGYTFGSGTRLTVV.

CDR3 nucleotide sequence: TGTGCCAGCAGCTTTGGGGGCGACAATGAGCAGTTCTTC. Amino acids: CASSFGGDNEQFF. V gene TRBV5-6 combines with J gene TRBJ2-1; D may be TRBD1 (6 bases). V lost 2 bases to trimming and J lost 5 bases, with 8 bases between them. The CDR3 covers 13 residues. CDR1 is SGHDT, CDR2 YYEEEE, per germline. Full variable domain (outside the CDR3, taken from reference TRBV5-6 and TRBJ2-1): DAGVTQSPTHLIKTRGQQVTLRCSPKSGHDTVSWYQQALGQGPQFIFQYYEEEERQRGNFPDRFSGHQFPNYSSELNVNALLLGDSALYLCASSFGGDNEQFFGPGTRLTVL.

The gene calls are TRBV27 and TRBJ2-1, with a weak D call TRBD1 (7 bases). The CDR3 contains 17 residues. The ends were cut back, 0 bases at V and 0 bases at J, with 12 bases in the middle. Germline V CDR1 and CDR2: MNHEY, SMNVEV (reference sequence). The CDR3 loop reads CASSLSAGTDSYNEQFF. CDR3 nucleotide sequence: TGTGCCAGCAGTTTATCGGCGGGGACAGACTCCTACAATGAGCAGTTCTTC.

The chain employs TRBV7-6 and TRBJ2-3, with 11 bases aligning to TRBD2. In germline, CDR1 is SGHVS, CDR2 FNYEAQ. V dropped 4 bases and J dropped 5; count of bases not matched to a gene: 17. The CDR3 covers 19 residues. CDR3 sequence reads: CASSSARPPGLAEIDTQYF. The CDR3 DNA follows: TGTGCCAGCAGCTCCGCTAGGCCTCCGGGACTAGCGGAGATAGATACGCAGTATTTT.

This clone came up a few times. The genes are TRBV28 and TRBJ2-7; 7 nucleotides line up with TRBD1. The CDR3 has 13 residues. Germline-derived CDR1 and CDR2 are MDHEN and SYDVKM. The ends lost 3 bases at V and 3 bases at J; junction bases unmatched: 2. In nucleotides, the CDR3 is TGTGCCAGCAGTTTGGGACAGTTCTACGAGCAGTACTTC. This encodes CASSLGQFYEQYF. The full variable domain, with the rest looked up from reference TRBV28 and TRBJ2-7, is DVKVTQSSRYLVKRTGEKVFLECVQDMDHENMFWYRQDPGLGLRLIYFSYDVKMKEKGDIPEGYSVSREKKERFSLILESASTNQTSMYLCASSLGQFYEQYFGPGTRLTVT.

The CDR3 sequence: CASSNSWPGTQYF. DNA for the CDR3: TGTGCCAGCTCTAATTCTTGGCCAGGGACCCAGTACTTC. This chain connects TRBV27 to TRBJ2-5; the D is unclear. The CDR3 contains 13 residues. The germline CDR1 and CDR2 sequences are MNHEY and SMNVEV (reference sequence). The ends were cut back, 8 bases at V and 7 bases at J, with 17 bases in the middle.

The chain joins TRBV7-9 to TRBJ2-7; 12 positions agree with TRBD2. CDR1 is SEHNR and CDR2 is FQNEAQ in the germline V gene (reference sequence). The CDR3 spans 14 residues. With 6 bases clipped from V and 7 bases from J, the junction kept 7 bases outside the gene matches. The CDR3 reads CASSRLAGEREQYF. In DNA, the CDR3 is TGTGCCAGCAGTCGACTAGCGGGAGAGCGGGAGCAGTACTTC. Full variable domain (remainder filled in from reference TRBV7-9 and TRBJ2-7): DTGVSQNPRHKITKRGQNVTFRCDPISEHNRLYWYRQTLGQGPEFLTYFQNEAQLEKSRLLSDRFSAERPKGSFSTLEIQRTEQGDSAMYLCASSRLAGEREQYFGPGTRLTVT.

The CDR3 here is CATSRTTSYNEQFF. The CDR3 DNA sequence: TGTGCCACCAGCAGGACTACCTCCTACAATGAGCAGTTCTTC. The chain recombines TRBV15 with TRBJ2-1; D is possibly TRBD2 (5 bases). CDR1 is LNHNV and CDR2 is YYDKDF in the germline V gene (reference sequence). The length of the CDR3 is 14 residues. Trimming left V 3 bases short and J 0 bases short, with 6 bases between.

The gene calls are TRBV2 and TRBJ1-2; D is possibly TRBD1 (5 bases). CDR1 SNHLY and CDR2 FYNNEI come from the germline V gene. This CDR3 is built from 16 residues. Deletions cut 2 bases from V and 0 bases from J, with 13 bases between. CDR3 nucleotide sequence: TGTGCCAGCAGTGAAACCCTGGGGCAGGCTAACTATGGCTACACCTTC. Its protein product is CASSETLGQANYGYTF.

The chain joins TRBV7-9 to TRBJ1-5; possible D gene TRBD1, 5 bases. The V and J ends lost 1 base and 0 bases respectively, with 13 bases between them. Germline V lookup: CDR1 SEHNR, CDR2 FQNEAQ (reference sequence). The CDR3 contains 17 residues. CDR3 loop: CASSLGQGRDSNQPQHF. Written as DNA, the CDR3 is TGTGCCAGCAGCTTAGGCCAGGGCCGCGATAGCAATCAGCCCCAGCATTTT.

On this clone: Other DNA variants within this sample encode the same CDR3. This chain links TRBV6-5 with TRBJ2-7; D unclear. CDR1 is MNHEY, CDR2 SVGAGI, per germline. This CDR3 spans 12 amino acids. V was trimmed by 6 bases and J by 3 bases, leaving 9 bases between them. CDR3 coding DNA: TGTGCCAGCAGCCCGTCTAGCTACGAGCAGTACTTC. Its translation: CASSPSSYEQYF.

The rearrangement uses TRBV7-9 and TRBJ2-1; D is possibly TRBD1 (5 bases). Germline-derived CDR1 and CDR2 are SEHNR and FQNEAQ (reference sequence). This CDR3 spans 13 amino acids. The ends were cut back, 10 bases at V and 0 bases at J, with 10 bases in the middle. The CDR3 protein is CATSDSSYNEQFF. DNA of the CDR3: TGTGCCACCTCCGACAGCTCCTACAATGAGCAGTTCTTC.

CDR3 protein: CASRFRGGLMDEQFF. The CDR3 coding sequence is TGTGCCAGTAGATTCCGTGGGGGGTTGATGGATGAGCAGTTCTTC. This chain uses TRBV19 with TRBJ2-1; D is perhaps TRBD2 (6 bases). Looked up from germline, CDR1 is LNHDA and CDR2 is SQIVND (reference sequence). This CDR3 has 15 amino acids. V lost 6 bases and J 8 bases, leaving 20 bases between the germline ends. Full variable domain (remainder filled in from reference TRBV19 and TRBJ2-1): DGGITQSPKYLFRKEGQNVTLSCEQNLNHDAMYWYRQDPGQGLRLIYYSQIVNDFQKGDIAEGYSVSREKKESFPLTVTSAQKNPTAFYLCASRFRGGLMDEQFFGPGTRLTVL.

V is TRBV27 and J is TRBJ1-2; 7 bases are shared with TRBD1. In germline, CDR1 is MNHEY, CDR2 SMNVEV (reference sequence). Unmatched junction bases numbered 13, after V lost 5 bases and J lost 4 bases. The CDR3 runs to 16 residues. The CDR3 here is CASSPSPGTVGYGYTF. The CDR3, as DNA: TGTGCCAGCAGTCCAAGTCCCGGGACAGTAGGCTATGGCTACACCTTC.

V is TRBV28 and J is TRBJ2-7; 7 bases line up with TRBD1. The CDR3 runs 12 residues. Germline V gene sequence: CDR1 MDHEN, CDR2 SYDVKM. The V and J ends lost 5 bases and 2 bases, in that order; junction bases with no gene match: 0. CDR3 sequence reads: CASSDRAYEQYF. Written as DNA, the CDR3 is TGTGCCAGCAGTGACAGGGCCTACGAGCAGTACTTC.

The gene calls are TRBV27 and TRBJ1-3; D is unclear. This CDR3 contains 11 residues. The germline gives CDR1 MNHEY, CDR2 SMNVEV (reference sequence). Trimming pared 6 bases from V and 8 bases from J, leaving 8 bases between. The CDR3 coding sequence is TGTGCCAGCAGGCGCGGGGACACCATATATTTT. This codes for CASRRGDTIYF.

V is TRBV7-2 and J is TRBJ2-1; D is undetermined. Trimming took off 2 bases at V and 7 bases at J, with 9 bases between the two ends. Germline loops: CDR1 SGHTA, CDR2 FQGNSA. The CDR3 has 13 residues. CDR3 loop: CASSLLPLNEQFF. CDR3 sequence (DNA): TGTGCCAGCAGCTTACTCCCTTTAAATGAGCAGTTCTTC.

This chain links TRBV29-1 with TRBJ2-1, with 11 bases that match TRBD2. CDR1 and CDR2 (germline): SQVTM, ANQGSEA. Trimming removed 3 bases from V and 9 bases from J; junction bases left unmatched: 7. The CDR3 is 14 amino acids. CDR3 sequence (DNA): TGCAGCGTTGAGAGGCTAGCGGGGGGCCCTGAGCAGTTCTTC. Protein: CSVERLAGGPEQFF.

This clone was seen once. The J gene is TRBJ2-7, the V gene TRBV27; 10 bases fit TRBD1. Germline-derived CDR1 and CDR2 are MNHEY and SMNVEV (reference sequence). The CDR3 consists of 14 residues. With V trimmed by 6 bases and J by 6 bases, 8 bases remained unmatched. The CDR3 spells CASRLTGGLSEQYF. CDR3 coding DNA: TGTGCCAGCAGGTTGACAGGGGGCCTCTCCGAGCAGTACTTC.

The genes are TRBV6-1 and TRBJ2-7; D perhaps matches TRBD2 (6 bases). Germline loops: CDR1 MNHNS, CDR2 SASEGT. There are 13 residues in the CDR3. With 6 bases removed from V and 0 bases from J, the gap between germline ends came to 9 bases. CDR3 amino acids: CASRGGFSYEQYF. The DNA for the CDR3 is TGTGCCAGCAGGGGGGGATTCTCCTACGAGCAGTACTTC.

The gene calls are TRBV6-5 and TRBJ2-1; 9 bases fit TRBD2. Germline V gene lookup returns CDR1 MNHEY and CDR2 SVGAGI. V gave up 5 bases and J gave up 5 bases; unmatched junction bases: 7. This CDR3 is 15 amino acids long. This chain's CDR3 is CASSPTPSGNNEQFF. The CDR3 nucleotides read TGTGCCAGCAGTCCAACCCCTAGCGGGAACAATGAGCAGTTCTTC.

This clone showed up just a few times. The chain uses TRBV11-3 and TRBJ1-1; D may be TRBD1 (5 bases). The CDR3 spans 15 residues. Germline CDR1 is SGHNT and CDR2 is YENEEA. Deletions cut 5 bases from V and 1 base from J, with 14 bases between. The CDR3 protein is CASSPDRLSNTEAFF. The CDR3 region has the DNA TGTGCCAGCAGCCCCGACAGACTGTCGAACACTGAAGCTTTCTTT.

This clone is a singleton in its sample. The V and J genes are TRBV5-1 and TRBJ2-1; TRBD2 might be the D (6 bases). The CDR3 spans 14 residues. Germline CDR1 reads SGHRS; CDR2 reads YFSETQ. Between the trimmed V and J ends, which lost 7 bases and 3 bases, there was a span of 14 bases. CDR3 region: CASGRVGGYNEQFF. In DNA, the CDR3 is TGCGCCAGCGGGCGGGTGGGGGGCTACAATGAGCAGTTCTTC.